This note documents a single T cell receptor beta chain sequence. The data originate from a study of technical replicates of blood from several donors. The table came from immunoSEQ multiplex PCR; TCRdb's copy has only in-frame clones and leaves some out. The sample has roughly 70,000 clones; approximately 89% are singletons. The CDR3 contains 14 residues. The chain couples TRBV21-1 to TRBJ2-5; TRBD2, the table's D call, lacks a check against the DNA. TRBV21-1 is designated a pseudogene. Material: PBMCs. The receptor was derived from a human donor in good health. Some clones in this sample may be carry-over from other donors' samples. CDR3 DNA: TGTGCCAGAGAGGGGGAGAGGGGGGGAGAGACCCAGTACTTC. Protein sequence: CAREGERGGETQYF.